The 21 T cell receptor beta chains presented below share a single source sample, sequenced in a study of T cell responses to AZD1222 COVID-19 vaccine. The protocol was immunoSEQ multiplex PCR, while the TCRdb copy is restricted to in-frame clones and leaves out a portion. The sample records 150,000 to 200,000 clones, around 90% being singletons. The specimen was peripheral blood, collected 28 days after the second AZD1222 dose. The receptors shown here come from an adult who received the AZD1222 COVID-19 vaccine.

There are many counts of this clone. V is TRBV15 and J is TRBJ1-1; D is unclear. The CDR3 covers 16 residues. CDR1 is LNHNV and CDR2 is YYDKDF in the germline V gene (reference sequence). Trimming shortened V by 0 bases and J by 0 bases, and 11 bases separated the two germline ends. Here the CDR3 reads CATSRDKGTLNTEAFF. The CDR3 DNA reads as TGTGCCACCAGCAGAGATAAGGGTACTTTGAACACTGAAGCTTTCTTT.

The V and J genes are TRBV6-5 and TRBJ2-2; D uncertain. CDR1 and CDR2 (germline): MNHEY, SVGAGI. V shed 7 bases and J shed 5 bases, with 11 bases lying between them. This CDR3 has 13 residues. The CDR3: CASNLGRTGELFF. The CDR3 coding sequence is TGTGCCAGCAATCTAGGTCGGACCGGGGAGCTGTTTTTT.

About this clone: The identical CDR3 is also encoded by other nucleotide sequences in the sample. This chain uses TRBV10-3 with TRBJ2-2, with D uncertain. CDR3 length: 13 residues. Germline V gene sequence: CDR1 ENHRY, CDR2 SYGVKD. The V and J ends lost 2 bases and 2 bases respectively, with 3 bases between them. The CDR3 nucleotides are TGTGCCATCAGTGAGAGTAACACCGGGGAGCTGTTTTTT. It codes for CAISESNTGELFF.

The CDR3 is CASSLAGDTEAFF. CDR3 bases: TGTGCCAGCAGTTTAGCCGGAGACACTGAAGCTTTCTTT. The chain combines TRBV12-3 or TRBV12-4 with TRBJ1-1; no clear D gene. The CDR3 totals 13 residues. Trimming cost V 0 bases and J 3 bases, with 5 bases left between them.

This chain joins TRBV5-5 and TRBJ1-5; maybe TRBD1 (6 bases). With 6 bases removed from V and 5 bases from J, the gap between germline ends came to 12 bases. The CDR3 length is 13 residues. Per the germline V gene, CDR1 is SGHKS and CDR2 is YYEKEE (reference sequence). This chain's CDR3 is CASTQGSDQPQHF. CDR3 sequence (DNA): TGTGCCAGCACCCAGGGGTCGGATCAGCCCCAGCATTTT.

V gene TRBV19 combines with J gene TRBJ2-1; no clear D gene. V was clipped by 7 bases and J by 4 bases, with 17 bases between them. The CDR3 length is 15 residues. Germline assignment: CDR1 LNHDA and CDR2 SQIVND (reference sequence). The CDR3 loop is CASTRRGASYNEQFF. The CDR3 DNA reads TGTGCCAGTACCCGACGTGGAGCGTCATACAATGAGCAGTTCTTC.

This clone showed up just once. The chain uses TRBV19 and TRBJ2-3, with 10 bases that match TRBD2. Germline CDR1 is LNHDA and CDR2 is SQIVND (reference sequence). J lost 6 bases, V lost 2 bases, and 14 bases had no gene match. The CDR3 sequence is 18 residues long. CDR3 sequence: CASSISASGGSSMDTQYF. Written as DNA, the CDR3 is TGTGCCAGTAGTATATCGGCTAGCGGGGGTAGCAGTATGGATACGCAGTATTTT.

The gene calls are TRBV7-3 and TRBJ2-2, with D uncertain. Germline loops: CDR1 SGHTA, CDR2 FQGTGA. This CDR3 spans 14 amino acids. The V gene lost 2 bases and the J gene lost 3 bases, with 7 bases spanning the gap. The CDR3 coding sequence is TGTGCCAGCAGCTTATACCCCTACACCGGGGAGCTGTTTTTT. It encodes CASSLYPYTGELFF.

CDR3 sequence (DNA): TGCGCCAGCAGGGGAGGGCGAGGGAACACTGAAGCTTTCTTT. This encodes CASRGGRGNTEAFF. This sequence joins TRBV5-1 and TRBJ1-1, with unresolved D. The CDR3 has 14 amino acids. Deletions cut 5 bases from V and 1 base from J, with 12 bases between. The V gene's germline CDR1 is SGHRS and CDR2 YFSETQ.

CDR3 region: CSVGSSTNEKLFF. DNA for the CDR3: TGCAGCGTTGGAAGCTCAACTAATGAAAAACTGTTTTTT. The chain combines TRBV29-1 with TRBJ1-4; D gene ambiguous. The CDR3 totals 13 residues. Germline V gene data show CDR1 as SQVTM and CDR2 as ANQGSEA. V lost 4 bases and J 0 bases, leaving 6 bases between the germline ends.

The CDR3 sequence is CASSFSHAGPYEQYF. CDR3 DNA: TGTGCCAGCAGCTTCTCACATGCTGGACCCTACGAGCAGTACTTC. The chain carries TRBV5-8 and TRBJ2-7; D ambiguous. Trimming cost V 2 bases and J 2 bases, with 14 bases left between them. The germline V gene has CDR1 SGHTS and CDR2 YDEGEE. CDR3 length: 15 amino acids.

The CDR3 loop reads CASSIDLGTEAFF. The CDR3 coding sequence is TGTGCCAGTAGTATAGATCTAGGAACTGAAGCTTTCTTT. The chain has TRBV19 and TRBJ1-1; D ambiguous. The ends were cut back, 0 bases at V and 5 bases at J, with 7 bases in the middle. This CDR3 contains 13 residues. Germline-derived CDR1 and CDR2 are LNHDA and SQIVND (reference sequence).

The CDR3 nucleotides read TGTGCCAGCAGCTTGGCGGTTAACAATGAGCAGTTCTTC. This encodes CASSLAVNNEQFF. The rearrangement uses TRBV5-4 and TRBJ2-1; D is unresolved. CDR1 is SGHNT, CDR2 YYREEE, per germline (reference sequence). This CDR3 contains 13 residues. V was trimmed by 0 bases and J by 5 bases, leaving 6 bases between them.

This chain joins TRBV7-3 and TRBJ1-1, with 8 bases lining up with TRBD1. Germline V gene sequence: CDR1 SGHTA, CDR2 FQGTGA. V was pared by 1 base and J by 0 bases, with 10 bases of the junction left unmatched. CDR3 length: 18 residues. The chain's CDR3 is CASSLRGGDRGLNTEAFF. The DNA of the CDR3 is TGTGCCAGCAGCTTAAGGGGCGGTGACAGGGGCCTGAACACTGAAGCTTTCTTT.

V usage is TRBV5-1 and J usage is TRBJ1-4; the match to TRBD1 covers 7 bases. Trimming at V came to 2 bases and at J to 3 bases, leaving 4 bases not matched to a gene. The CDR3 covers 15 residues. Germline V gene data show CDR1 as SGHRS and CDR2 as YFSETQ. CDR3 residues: CASSLQTGPNEKLFF. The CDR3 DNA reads TGCGCCAGCAGCTTACAGACAGGGCCTAATGAAAAACTGTTTTTT.

CDR3 sequence: CASSTEGGRWTGELFF. The CDR3 bases are TGCGCCAGCAGCACCGAAGGGGGGAGATGGACCGGGGAGCTGTTTTTT. This rearrangement joins TRBV4-3 to TRBJ2-2; D tentatively fits TRBD1 or TRBD2 (6 bases each). Germline V lookup: CDR1 LGHNA, CDR2 YSLEER. V shed 5 bases and J shed 5 bases, with 18 bases lying between them. This CDR3 has 16 residues.

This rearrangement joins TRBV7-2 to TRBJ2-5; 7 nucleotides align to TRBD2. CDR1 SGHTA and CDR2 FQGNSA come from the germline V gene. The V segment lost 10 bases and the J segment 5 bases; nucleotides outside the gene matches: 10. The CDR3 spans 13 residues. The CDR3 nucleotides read TGTGCCAAAGGCGTGGGCGGGGGTGAGACCCAGTACTTC. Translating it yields CAKGVGGGETQYF.

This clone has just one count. CDR3 in amino acids: CASSWGQGNEKLFF. In DNA form, the CDR3 reads TGTGCCAGTAGTTGGGGACAGGGAAATGAAAAACTGTTTTTT. This chain uses TRBV19 with TRBJ1-4, with 9 bases lining up with TRBD1. CDR3 length: 14 amino acids. The V segment lost 5 bases and the J segment 5 bases; nucleotides outside the gene matches: 3. Germline CDR1 reads LNHDA; CDR2 reads SQIVND (reference sequence).

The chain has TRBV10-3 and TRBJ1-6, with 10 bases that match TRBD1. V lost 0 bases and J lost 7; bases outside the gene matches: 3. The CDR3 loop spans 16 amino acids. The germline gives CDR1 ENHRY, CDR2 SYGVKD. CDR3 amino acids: CAISESGTGANSPLHF. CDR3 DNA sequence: TGTGCCATCAGTGAGTCGGGGACAGGGGCAAATTCACCCCTCCACTTT.

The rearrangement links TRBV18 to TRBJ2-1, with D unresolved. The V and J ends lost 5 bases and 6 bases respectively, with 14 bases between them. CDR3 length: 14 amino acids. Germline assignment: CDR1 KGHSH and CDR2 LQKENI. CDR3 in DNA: TGTGCCAGCTCAGCTATTGCTGGCCCCAATGAGCAGTTCTTC. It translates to CASSAIAGPNEQFF.

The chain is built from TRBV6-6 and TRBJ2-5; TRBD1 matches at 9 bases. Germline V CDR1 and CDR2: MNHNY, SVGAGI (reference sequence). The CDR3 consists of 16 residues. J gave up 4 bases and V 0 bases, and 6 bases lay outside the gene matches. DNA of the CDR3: TGTGCCAGCAGTTACTCAAACCGACAGGGGGGAGAGACCCAGTACTTC. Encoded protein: CASSYSNRQGGETQYF.